This TCR beta chain was profiled in a study of T cells after posttransplantation cyclophosphamide. Trimming cost V 0 bases and J 5 bases, with 16 bases left between them. The CDR3 length is 16 residues. From germline, CDR1 is SNHLY and CDR2 FYNNEI. Overall study findings and caveats: Recipient CMV seropositivity and CMV reactivation strongly tracked TRB clonality. Later post-transplant blood repertoires were often dominated by donor CD8+ memory clones. Skin or GI-infiltrating T cells shared few TRB sequences with blood.

The table came from immunoSEQ multiplex PCR; TCRdb's copy has only in-frame clones and leaves some out. The data contain 25,000 to 30,000 clones, roughly 90% of them singletons. The related graft donor's blood sample was taken on the day of bone marrow donation. On this clone itself: The antigen remains undetermined.

Sequencing was performed on PBMCs. V gene TRBV2 combines with J gene TRBJ1-2; D is possibly TRBD1 (5 bases). The sequence was collected from a man between 45 and 60 years old. CDR3: CASSEARRGSLYGYTF. The CDR3 DNA reads TGTGCCAGCAGTGAAGCTAGGAGGGGTTCACTTTATGGCTACACCTTC.